The next 7 T cell receptor beta chains were all read from a single sample in a study of T cell responses to AZD1222 COVID-19 vaccine. Repertoires were generated with immunoSEQ multiplex PCR, while TCRdb's copy carries only in-frame clones and drops some. The sample carries about 130,000 clones, approximately 86% recorded once. The specimen comprised peripheral blood, sampled on day 0 of AZD1222 vaccination. The receptors derive from an adult in good health.

This sequence joins TRBV29-1 and TRBJ1-2; no definite D call. The V gene's germline CDR1 is SQVTM and CDR2 ANQGSEA. The CDR3 runs to 13 residues. The V gene lost 4 bases and the J gene lost 7 bases, with 16 bases spanning the gap. The CDR3 DNA is TGCAGCGTTGCCGAGCCAGAAGTCTCTGGCTACACCTTC. This codes for CSVAEPEVSGYTF.

The rearrangement joins TRBV4-3 to TRBJ2-7, with TRBD2 identical over 7 bases. With V trimmed by 0 bases and J by 2 bases, 4 bases remained unmatched. Germline assignment: CDR1 LGHNA and CDR2 YSLEER. CDR3 length equals 15 residues. CDR3 sequence (DNA): TGCGCCAGCAGCCAAGACCCGGGACTAACCTACGAGCAGTACTTC. Protein sequence: CASSQDPGLTYEQYF.

The J gene is TRBJ1-3, the V gene TRBV2, with D hard to call. Trimming took 5 bases from V and 1 from J, leaving 9 bases between them. Germline V gene data show CDR1 as SNHLY and CDR2 as FYNNEI. The CDR3 is made up of 14 amino acids. The CDR3 protein is CASSPDMSGNTIYF. The CDR3 region has the DNA TGTGCCAGCAGTCCTGACATGTCTGGAAACACCATATATTTT. Using reference TRBV2 and TRBJ1-3 for the parts outside the CDR3, the full variable domain is EPEVTQTPSHQVTQMGQEVILRCVPISNHLYFYWYRQILGQKVEFLVSFYNNEISEKSEIFDDQFSVERPDGSNFTLKIRSTKLEDSAMYFCASSPDMSGNTIYFGEGSWLTVV.

The chain employs TRBV5-1 and TRBJ2-1, with 10 bases fitting TRBD2. The J segment lost 7 bases and the V segment lost 3 bases, leaving 10 bases of the junction unmatched. Germline V lookup: CDR1 SGHRS, CDR2 YFSETQ. The CDR3 consists of 16 residues. The DNA of the CDR3 is TGCGCCAGCAGCTCACGGACTAGCGGAACAACGAATGAGCAGTTCTTC. It is translated as CASSSRTSGTTNEQFF.

A single count supports this clone. The CDR3 is CASSQDGARNSPLHF. The CDR3 DNA follows: TGCGCCAGCAGCCAAGATGGGGCCAGAAATTCACCCCTCCACTTT. This sequence joins TRBV4-3 and TRBJ1-6; tentative D call: TRBD1 (5 bases). CDR3 length: 15 amino acids. V was clipped by 0 bases and J by 7 bases, with 10 bases between them. In germline, CDR1 is LGHNA, CDR2 YSLEER.

Remarks on this clone: The DNA is omitted, as the CDR3 cannot be located on it reliably, and the CDR3 follows TCRdb's listing. Other DNA variants within this sample encode the same CDR3. The chain joins TRBV12-3 or TRBV12-4 to TRBJ1-1. From its first to its last residue, the CDR3 has 13 amino acids. CDR3 residues: CASSLERDTEAFF.

Here the CDR3 reads CASSSSIGVYEQYF. CDR3 sequence (DNA): TGTGCCAGCAGTTCCTCCATTGGGGTTTACGAGCAGTACTTC. The rearrangement joins TRBV27 to TRBJ2-7, with D hard to call. The V gene's germline CDR1 is MNHEY and CDR2 SMNVEV (reference sequence). The V end was cut by 4 bases, the J end by 4 bases, with 14 bases between. The CDR3 sequence is 14 residues long.